Following are 8 T cell receptor beta chains from one sample sequenced in a study of blood T cell repertoires in COVID-19. Sequencing used immunoSEQ multiplex PCR; TCRdb keeps in-frame clones, though not all of them. The data hold about 240,000 clones, with roughly 76% observed a single time. Sequenced sample: peripheral blood. The receptors here all came from a woman older than 75 with COVID-19, enrolled during active disease.

The V and J genes are TRBV27 and TRBJ2-7; a possible D gene is TRBD1 (5 bases). This CDR3 has 14 amino acids. Germline CDR1 and CDR2: MNHEY and SMNVEV (reference sequence). Trimming took off 8 bases at V and 0 bases at J, with 14 bases between the two ends. The CDR3 DNA is TGTGCCAGCCGTGACAGAGAGTTCTCCTACGAGCAGTACTTC. Translation: CASRDREFSYEQYF.

The chain carries TRBV5-4 and TRBJ2-7; 8 nucleotides agree with TRBD1. Germline loops: CDR1 SGHNT, CDR2 YYREEE (reference sequence). The V and J ends lost 3 bases and 5 bases, in that order; junction bases with no gene match: 7. The CDR3 loop spans 14 amino acids. In DNA form, the CDR3 reads TGTGCCAGCAGCTACCGACAGGGGAGCAACGAGCAGTACTTC. It specifies CASSYRQGSNEQYF.

V and J are TRBV12-5 and TRBJ1-5; D not certain. In germline, CDR1 is LGHNT, CDR2 FRNRAP. V lost 2 bases, J lost 0 bases, and 5 bases lay in between. This CDR3 comprises 14 residues. The CDR3 sequence is CASGLTYSNQPQHF. CDR3 nucleotides: TGTGCTAGTGGTTTGACCTATAGCAATCAGCCCCAGCATTTT.

The genes are TRBV5-4 and TRBJ2-7; 10 bases are shared with TRBD2. Germline CDR1 reads SGHNT; CDR2 reads YYREEE (reference sequence). V gave up 4 bases and J gave up 0 bases; unmatched junction bases: 7. The CDR3 covers 16 residues. CDR3 DNA sequence: TGTGCCAGCAGCCAAGAAGCGGGAGGGCTCTCCTACGAGCAGTACTTC. Translation: CASSQEAGGLSYEQYF. Full variable domain (missing parts from reference TRBV5-4 and TRBJ2-7): ETGVTQSPTHLIKTRGQQVTLRCSSQSGHNTVSWYQQALGQGPQFIFQYYREEENGRGNFPPRFSGLQFPNYSSELNVNALELDDSALYLCASSQEAGGLSYEQYFGPGTRLTVT.

V is TRBV1 and J is TRBJ1-1; TRBD1 reflects the table's D call only, with no check against the DNA. TRBV1 is tagged as a pseudogene. This CDR3 spans 19 amino acids. CDR3 loop: CTSSQDRGQGEGAKTEAFF. The CDR3 coding sequence is TGCACCAGCAGCCAAGATCGGGGACAGGGCGAAGGGGCAAAGACTGAAGCTTTCTTT.

The V gene is TRBV4-2, the J gene TRBJ2-3, with 13 nucleotides matching TRBD2. Germline V lookup: CDR1 LGHNA, CDR2 YNFKEQ. CDR3 length equals 18 residues. Trimming removed 6 bases from V and 1 base from J; junction bases left unmatched: 10. As DNA, the CDR3 is TGTGCCAGCAGTCCTACTAGCGGGAGGGCCCAGGGCACAGATACGCAGTATTTT. Its translation: CASSPTSGRAQGTDTQYF.

The rearrangement links TRBV19 to TRBJ2-7, with 10 bases identical to TRBD1. Germline CDR1 LNHDA, CDR2 SQIVND (reference sequence). The CDR3 consists of 16 residues. V lost 10 bases to trimming and J lost 7 bases; unmatched junction nucleotides: 19. CDR3 sequence: CATSKGVGTGAAEQYF. The CDR3 DNA reads as TGTGCCACCTCAAAGGGGGTGGGGACAGGGGCGGCGGAGCAGTACTTC.

The chain joins TRBV27 to TRBJ1-4; D ambiguous. Germline CDR1 and CDR2: MNHEY and SMNVEV (reference sequence). The CDR3 consists of 16 residues. Trimming left V 6 bases short and J 0 bases short, with 14 bases between. In DNA form, the CDR3 reads TGTGCCAGCAGGATAGCCTCATTTGCAACTAATGAAAAACTGTTTTTT. Amino acids: CASRIASFATNEKLFF.